The clone carrying this T cell receptor beta chain was seen a handful of times. Its target is unknown. This entry comes from a study of vaccination and CD4 T cells after COVID-19. Turning to the study itself: Recovered-phase convalescent patients showed SARS-CoV-2 positivity by nasal swab PCR; 9 or 10 were mild, one severe.

Sequencing of cultured CD4+ T cell DNA used the Oncomine TCR Beta short-read assay. Via MiXCR, TCRdb re-called the PCR reads, giving one row per CDR3 protein. The sample lists approximately 10,000 distinct CDR3 sequences, 45% seen once, with about 22% in the top ten. V lost 5 bases, J lost 6 bases, and 7 bases stayed unmatched. Germline-derived CDR1 and CDR2 are SQVTM and ANQGSEA. The CDR3 is 13 amino acids. This sample's treatment: roughly ten-day PBMC culture with coronavirus spike peptide pools or control peptides (ViraFEST assay). The sample consisted of cultured CD4+ T cells from blood, taken after SARS-CoV-2 vaccination. The clonotype comes from a human donor with COVID-19. The rearrangement links TRBV29-1 to TRBJ2-7; 10 nucleotides align to TRBD1. The CDR3 coding sequence is TGCAGCGTTCAGGACAGGGGGAAGGGCGAGCAGTACTTC. Translated, it gives CSVQDRGKGEQYF.